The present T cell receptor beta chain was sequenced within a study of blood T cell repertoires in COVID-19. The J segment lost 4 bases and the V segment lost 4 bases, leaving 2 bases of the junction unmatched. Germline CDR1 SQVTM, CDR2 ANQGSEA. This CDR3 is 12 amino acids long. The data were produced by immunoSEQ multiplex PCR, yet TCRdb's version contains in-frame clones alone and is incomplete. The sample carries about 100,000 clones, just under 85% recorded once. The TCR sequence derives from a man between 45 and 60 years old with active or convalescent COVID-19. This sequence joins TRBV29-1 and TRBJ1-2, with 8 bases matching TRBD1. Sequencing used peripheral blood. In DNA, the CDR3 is TGCAGCGTTGGGGGGACAGGCTATGGCTACACCTTC. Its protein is CSVGGTGYGYTF.